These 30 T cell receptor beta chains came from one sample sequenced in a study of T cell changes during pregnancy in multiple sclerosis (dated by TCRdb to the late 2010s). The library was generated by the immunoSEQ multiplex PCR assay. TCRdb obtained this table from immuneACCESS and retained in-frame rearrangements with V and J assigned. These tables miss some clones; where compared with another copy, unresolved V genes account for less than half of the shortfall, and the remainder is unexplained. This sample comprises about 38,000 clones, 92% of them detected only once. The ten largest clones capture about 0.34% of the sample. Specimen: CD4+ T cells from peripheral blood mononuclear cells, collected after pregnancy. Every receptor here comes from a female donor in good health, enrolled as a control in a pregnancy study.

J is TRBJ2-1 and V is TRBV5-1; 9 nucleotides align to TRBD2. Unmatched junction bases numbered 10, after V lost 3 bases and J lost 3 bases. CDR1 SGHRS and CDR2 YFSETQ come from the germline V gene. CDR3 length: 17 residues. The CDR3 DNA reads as TGCGCCAGCAGCTCGAAATTAGTTAGCGGGAGCTACAATGAGCAGTTCTTC. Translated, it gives CASSSKLVSGSYNEQFF.

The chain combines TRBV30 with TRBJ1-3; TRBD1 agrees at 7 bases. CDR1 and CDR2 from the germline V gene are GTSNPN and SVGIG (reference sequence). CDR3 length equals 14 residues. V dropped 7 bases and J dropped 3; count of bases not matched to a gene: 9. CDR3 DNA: TGTGCCTTCTCGCGAGGGGGCGGTGGAAACACCATATATTTT. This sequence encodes CAFSRGGGGNTIYF.

The CDR3 DNA reads as TGTGCCAGTAGTATCAGGACAGGGGATGGTGGCTACACCTTC. This gives the protein CASSIRTGDGGYTF. This chain uses TRBV19 with TRBJ1-2, with 9 bases lining up with TRBD1. CDR3 length: 14 amino acids. Germline V gene data show CDR1 as LNHDA and CDR2 as SQIVND (reference sequence). Germline trimming cut 3 bases from V and 7 bases from J; bases unmatched to any gene: 6.

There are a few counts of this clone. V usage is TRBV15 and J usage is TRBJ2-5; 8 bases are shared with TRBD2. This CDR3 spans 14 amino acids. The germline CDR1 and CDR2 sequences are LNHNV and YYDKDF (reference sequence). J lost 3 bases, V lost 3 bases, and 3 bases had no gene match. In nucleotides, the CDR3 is TGTGCCACCAGCAGTAAGCGGGAGAAAGAGACCCAGTACTTC. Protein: CATSSKREKETQYF.

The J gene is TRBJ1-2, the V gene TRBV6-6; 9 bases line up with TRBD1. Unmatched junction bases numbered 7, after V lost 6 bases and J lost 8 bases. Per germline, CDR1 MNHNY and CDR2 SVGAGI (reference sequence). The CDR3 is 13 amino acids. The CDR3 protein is CASSPPGQGGYTF. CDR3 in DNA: TGTGCCAGCAGCCCACCGGGACAGGGAGGCTACACCTTC.

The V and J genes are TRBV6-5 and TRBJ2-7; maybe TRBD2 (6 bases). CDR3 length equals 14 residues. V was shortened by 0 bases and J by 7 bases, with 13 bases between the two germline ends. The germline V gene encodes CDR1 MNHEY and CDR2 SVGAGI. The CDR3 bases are TGTGCCAGCAGTTACTCGATTGGGGGACTGGAGCAGTACTTC. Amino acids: CASSYSIGGLEQYF.

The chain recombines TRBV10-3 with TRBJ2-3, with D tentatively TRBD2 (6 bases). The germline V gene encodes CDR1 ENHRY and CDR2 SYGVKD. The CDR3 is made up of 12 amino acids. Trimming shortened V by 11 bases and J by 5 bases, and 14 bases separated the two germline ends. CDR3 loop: CAAAGYLDTQYF. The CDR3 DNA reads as TGTGCCGCGGCGGGGTATTTAGATACGCAGTATTTT.

This chain's CDR3 is CASSEGLAGGLGTQYF. The CDR3 DNA reads TGTGCCAGCAGTGAAGGCCTAGCGGGGGGGTTAGGGACCCAGTACTTC. The rearrangement uses TRBV2 and TRBJ2-5; 12 bases agree with TRBD2. Germline values: CDR1 SNHLY, CDR2 FYNNEI. The trim removed 1 base at V and 7 bases at J, leaving 7 bases unmatched. The CDR3 has 16 residues.

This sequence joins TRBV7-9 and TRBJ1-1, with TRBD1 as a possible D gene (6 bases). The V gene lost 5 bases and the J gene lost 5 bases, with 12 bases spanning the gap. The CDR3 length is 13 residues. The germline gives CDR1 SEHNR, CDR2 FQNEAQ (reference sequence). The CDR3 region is CASSPQGRTEAFF. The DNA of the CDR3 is TGTGCCAGCAGCCCGCAGGGGCGGACTGAAGCTTTCTTT.

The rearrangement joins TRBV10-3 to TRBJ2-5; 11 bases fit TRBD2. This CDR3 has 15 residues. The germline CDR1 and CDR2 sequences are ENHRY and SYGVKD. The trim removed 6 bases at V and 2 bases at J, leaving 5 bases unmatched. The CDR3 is CAISILAGVQETQYF. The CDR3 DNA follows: TGTGCCATCAGCATACTAGCGGGAGTTCAAGAGACCCAGTACTTC.

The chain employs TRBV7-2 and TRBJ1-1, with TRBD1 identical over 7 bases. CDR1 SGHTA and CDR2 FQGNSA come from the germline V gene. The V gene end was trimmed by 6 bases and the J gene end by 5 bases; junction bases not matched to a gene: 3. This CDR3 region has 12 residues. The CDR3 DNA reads TGTGCCAGCAGTCGACAGGGAACTGAAGCTTTCTTT. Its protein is CASSRQGTEAFF. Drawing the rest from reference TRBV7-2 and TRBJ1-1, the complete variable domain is GAGVSQSPSNKVTEKGKDVELRCDPISGHTALYWYRQSLGQGLEFLIYFQGNSAPDKSGLPSDRFSAERTGGSVSTLTIQRTQQEDSAVYLCASSRQGTEAFFGQGTRLTVV.

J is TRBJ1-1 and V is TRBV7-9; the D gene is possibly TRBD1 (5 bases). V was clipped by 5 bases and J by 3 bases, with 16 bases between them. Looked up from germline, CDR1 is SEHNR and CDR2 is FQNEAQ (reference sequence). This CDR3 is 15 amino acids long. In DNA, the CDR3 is TGTGCCAGCAGCACAGGCGGGGGATTGGACACTGAAGCTTTCTTT. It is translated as CASSTGGGLDTEAFF.

The CDR3 DNA reads TGTGCGACCGGGACAGGGACCTACGAGCAGTACTTC. Its protein is CATGTGTYEQYF. The chain uses TRBV19 and TRBJ2-7; TRBD1 matches at 9 bases. This CDR3 contains 12 residues. Germline CDR1 LNHDA, CDR2 SQIVND (reference sequence).

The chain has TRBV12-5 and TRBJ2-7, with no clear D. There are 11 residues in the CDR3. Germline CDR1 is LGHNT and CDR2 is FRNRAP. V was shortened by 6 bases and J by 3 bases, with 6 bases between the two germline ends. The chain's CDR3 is CASGLLYEQYF. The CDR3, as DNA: TGTGCTAGTGGCCTTCTCTACGAGCAGTACTTC.

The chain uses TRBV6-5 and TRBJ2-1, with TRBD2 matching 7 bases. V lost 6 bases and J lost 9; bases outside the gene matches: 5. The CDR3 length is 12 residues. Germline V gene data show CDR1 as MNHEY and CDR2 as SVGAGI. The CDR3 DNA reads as TGTGCCAGCAGGGCGGGAGCCGGTGAGCAGTTCTTC. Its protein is CASRAGAGEQFF.

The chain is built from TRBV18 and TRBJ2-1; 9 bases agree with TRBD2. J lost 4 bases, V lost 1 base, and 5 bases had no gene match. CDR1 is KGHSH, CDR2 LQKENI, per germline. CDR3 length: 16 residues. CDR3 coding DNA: TGTGCCAGCTCACCACGTTCCAGCGGGAGGTACAATGAGCAGTTCTTC. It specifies CASSPRSSGRYNEQFF.

DNA of the CDR3: TGTGCCAGCAGTTATGGGACAGGGGGGACTAACTATGGCTACACCTTC. Amino acids: CASSYGTGGTNYGYTF. The V gene is TRBV6-5, the J gene TRBJ1-2, with 11 bases matching TRBD1. Germline CDR1 reads MNHEY; CDR2 reads SVGAGI. V shed 3 bases, J shed 0 bases, and the junction held 3 bases outside the gene matches. This CDR3 has 16 amino acids.

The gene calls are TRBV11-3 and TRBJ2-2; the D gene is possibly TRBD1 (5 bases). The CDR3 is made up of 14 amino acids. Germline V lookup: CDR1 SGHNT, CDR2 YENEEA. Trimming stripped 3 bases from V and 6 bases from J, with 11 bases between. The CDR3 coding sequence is TGTGCCAGCAGCTTCAAGGGGTTGGCCGGGGAGCTGTTTTTT. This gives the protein CASSFKGLAGELFF.

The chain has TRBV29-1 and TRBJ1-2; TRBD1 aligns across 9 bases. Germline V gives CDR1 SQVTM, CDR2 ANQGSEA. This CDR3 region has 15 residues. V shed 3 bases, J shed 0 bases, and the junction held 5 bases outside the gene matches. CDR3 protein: CSVEPGTGTNYGYTF. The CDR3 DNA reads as TGCAGCGTTGAGCCCGGGACAGGGACTAACTATGGCTACACCTTC.

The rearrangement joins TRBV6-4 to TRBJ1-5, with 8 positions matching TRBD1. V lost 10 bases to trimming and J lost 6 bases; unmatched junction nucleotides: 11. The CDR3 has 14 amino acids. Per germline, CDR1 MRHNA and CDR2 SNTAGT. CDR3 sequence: CATSLTGTGQPQHF. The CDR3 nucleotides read TGTGCCACCTCCCTGACCGGGACAGGTCAGCCCCAGCATTTT.

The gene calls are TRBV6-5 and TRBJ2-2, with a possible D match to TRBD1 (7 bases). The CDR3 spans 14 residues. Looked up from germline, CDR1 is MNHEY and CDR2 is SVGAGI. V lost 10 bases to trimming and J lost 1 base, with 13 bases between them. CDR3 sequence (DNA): TGTGCCATTACCCAGGGGGGGAACACCGGGGAGCTGTTTTTT. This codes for CAITQGGNTGELFF.

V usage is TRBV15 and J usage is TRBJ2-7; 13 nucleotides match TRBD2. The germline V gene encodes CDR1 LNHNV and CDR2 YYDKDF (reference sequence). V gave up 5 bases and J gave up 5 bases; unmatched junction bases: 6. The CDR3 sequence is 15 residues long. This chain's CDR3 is CATSGGLAGLNEQYF. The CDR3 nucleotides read TGTGCCACCAGCGGGGGACTAGCGGGGCTCAACGAGCAGTACTTC.

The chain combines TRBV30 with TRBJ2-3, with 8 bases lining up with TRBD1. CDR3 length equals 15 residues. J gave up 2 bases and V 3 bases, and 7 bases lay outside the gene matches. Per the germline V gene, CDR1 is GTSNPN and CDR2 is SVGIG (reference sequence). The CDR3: CAWSSDRGITDTQYF. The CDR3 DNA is TGTGCCTGGAGCTCCGACAGGGGTATCACAGATACGCAGTATTTT.

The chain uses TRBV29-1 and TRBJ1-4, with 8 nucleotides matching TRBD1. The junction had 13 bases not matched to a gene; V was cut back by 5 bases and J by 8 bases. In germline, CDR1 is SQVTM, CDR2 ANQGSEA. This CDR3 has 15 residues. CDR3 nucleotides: TGCAGCGTTACCTCCGGGACAGGTGGGGTGGAAAAACTGTTTTTT. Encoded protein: CSVTSGTGGVEKLFF.

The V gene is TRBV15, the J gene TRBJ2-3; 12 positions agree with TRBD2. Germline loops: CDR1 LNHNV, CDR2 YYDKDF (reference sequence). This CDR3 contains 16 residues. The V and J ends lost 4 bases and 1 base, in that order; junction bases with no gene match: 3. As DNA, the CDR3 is TGTGCCACCAGCAAAAGACTAGCGGGGGGCACAGATACGCAGTATTTT. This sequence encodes CATSKRLAGGTDTQYF.

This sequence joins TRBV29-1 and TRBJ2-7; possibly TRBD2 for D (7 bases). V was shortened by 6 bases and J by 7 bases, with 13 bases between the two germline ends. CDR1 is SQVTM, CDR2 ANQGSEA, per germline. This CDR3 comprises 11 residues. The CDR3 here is CSVGGAREQYF. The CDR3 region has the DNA TGCAGCGTGGGGGGGGCGCGTGAGCAGTACTTC.

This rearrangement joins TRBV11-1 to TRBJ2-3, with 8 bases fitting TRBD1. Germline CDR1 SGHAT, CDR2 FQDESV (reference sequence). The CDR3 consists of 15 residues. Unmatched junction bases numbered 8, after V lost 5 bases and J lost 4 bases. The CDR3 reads CASSPRTGWADTQYF. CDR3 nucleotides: TGTGCCAGCAGCCCGAGGACAGGGTGGGCAGATACGCAGTATTTT.

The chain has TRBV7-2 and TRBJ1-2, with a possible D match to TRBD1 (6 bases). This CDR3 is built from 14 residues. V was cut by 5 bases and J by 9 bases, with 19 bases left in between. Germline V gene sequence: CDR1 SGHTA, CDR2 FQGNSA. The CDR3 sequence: CASSNVQGRSRYTF. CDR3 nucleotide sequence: TGTGCCAGCAGCAACGTACAGGGCAGGAGTCGCTACACCTTC.

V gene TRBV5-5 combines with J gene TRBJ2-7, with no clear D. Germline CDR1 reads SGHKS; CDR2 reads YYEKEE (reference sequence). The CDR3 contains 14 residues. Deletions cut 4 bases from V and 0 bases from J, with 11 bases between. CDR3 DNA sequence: TGTGCCAGCAGCCTTGGGCCGATCTCCTACGAGCAGTACTTC. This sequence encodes CASSLGPISYEQYF.

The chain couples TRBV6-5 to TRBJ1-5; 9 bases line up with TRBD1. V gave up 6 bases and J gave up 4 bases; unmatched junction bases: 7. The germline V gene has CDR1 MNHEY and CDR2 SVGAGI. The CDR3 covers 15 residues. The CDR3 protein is CASSPGTGRNQPQHF. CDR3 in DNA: TGTGCCAGCAGCCCCGGGACAGGGAGAAATCAGCCCCAGCATTTT.